This entry features one T cell receptor (beta chain) sequence. Its antigen is currently unknown. These data originate in a study of Graves' ophthalmopathy and Graves' hyperthyroidism. The study's findings and limits: Both a roughly 66% sensitivity and an approximately 72% specificity characterized the model's predictions of ophthalmopathy progression. Blood was where most expanded thyroid clonotypes above 0.001 frequency also turned up.

RNA served as the template for amplifying TCR beta CDR3 regions. Second-round multiplex PCR came after first-round RT-PCR with HTBI primers. TCRdb reprocessed the multiplex PCR reads with MiXCR, giving one entry per CDR3 protein. The sample yields around 660,000 distinct CDR3 sequences, approximately 39% seen once. The TCR was taken from an adult man with Graves' ophthalmopathy. Sequenced material: peripheral blood.

DNA for the CDR3: TGTGCCGGGACAGCCTATGGCTACACCTTC. Amino acids: CAGTAYGYTF. The chain employs TRBV7-9 and TRBJ1-2; 7 bases fit TRBD1. Per the germline V gene, CDR1 is SEHNR and CDR2 is FQNEAQ (reference sequence). This CDR3 comprises 10 residues. V shed 11 bases and J 4 bases; nucleotides not matched to a gene: 1.